Shown below are 10 T cell receptor beta chains from a single sample sequenced in a study of T cells in Graves' hyperthyroidism and ophthalmopathy. Amplified regions were TCR beta CDR3 sequences from RNA transcripts. A first-round RT-PCR of the TCR CDR3 used the HTBI primer set. TCRdb re-called the multiplex PCR reads with MiXCR, one entry per CDR3 protein. The sample lists 300,000 to 400,000 distinct CDR3 sequences; 18% were seen once. The sequencing input was blood. These receptors were obtained from a woman aged 50 to 60 with Graves' hyperthyroidism.

There are many counts of this clonotype. The chain combines TRBV12-3 or TRBV12-4 with TRBJ2-6; a weak D match, TRBD2 (5 bases). The CDR3 totals 16 residues. Trimming cost V 6 bases and J 2 bases, with 14 bases left between them. The CDR3 here is CASSRASGTGANVLTF. CDR3 coding DNA: TGTGCCAGCAGCCGGGCCTCGGGAACTGGGGCCAACGTCCTGACTTTC.

This clonotype was observed many times. This chain links TRBV2 with TRBJ2-7, with 11 bases identical to TRBD2. CDR3 size: 17 residues. With V trimmed by 6 bases and J by 0 bases, 10 bases remained unmatched. Germline V CDR1 and CDR2: SNHLY, FYNNEI. As DNA, the CDR3 is TGTGCCAGCAGAGGTCCCGGGACTAGCGGAAGCTCCTACGAGCAGTACTTC. Translating it yields CASRGPGTSGSSYEQYF.

This clonotype was recorded at least ten times. The CDR3 region is CASSEETAIHEAFF. CDR3 bases: TGTGCCAGCAGTGAGGAGACAGCTATACATGAAGCTTTCTTT. V and J are TRBV2 and TRBJ1-1, with D possibly being TRBD1 (5 bases). The length of the CDR3 is 14 residues. From germline, CDR1 is SNHLY and CDR2 FYNNEI. The V and J ends lost 3 bases and 7 bases respectively, with 15 bases between them.

This clonotype came up a few times. This chain connects TRBV20-1 to TRBJ2-1, with TRBD1 matching 9 bases. The length of the CDR3 is 16 residues. Trimming cost V 5 bases and J 0 bases; bases outside gene matches: 8. Per the germline V gene, CDR1 is DFQATT and CDR2 is SNEGSKA (reference sequence). The CDR3: CSAPDRGGSSYNEQFF. The CDR3 coding sequence is TGCAGTGCTCCTGACAGGGGGGGTAGCTCCTACAATGAGCAGTTCTTC.

This clonotype has a count of ten or more. The chain joins TRBV7-8 to TRBJ2-1, with D maybe TRBD1 (6 bases). The CDR3 spans 14 residues. Germline CDR1 reads SGHVS; CDR2 reads FQNEAQ. V was cut by 1 base and J by 8 bases, with 12 bases left in between. The CDR3 loop reads CASSLVQGKDEQFF. The DNA of the CDR3 is TGTGCCAGCAGCTTAGTCCAGGGGAAGGATGAGCAGTTCTTC.

This clonotype has just a few counts. V usage is TRBV7-9 and J usage is TRBJ2-1; 12 bases align to TRBD2. Trimming removed 1 base from V and 0 bases from J; junction bases left unmatched: 10. CDR3 size: 20 residues. Germline CDR1 reads SEHNR; CDR2 reads FQNEAQ (reference sequence). CDR3 sequence reads: CASSLVETSGGPSSYNEQFF. The CDR3 nucleotides read TGTGCCAGCAGCTTAGTGGAGACTAGCGGGGGCCCTAGCTCCTACAATGAGCAGTTCTTC.

A few counts support this clonotype. The chain joins TRBV10-2 to TRBJ2-1, with no clear D. V lost 3 bases and J 0 bases, leaving 9 bases between the germline ends. This CDR3 is built from 15 residues. Germline CDR1 WSHSY, CDR2 SAAADI. For the CDR3, the DNA is TGCGCCAGCAGTGAAGAGCTGATCTCCTACAATGAGCAGTTCTTC. This codes for CASSEELISYNEQFF.

The sample holds many counts of this clonotype. The rearrangement links TRBV6-2 or TRBV6-3 to TRBJ2-7; 7 bases line up with TRBD2. The V gene end was trimmed by 10 bases and the J gene end by 3 bases; junction bases not matched to a gene: 18. Germline lookup yields CDR1 MNHEY and CDR2 SVGEGT. This CDR3 is built from 16 residues. The CDR3 DNA reads as TGTGCCACCACGAAGAGATCAGCGGGGTTAAACTACGAGCAGTACTTC. Translated: CATTKRSAGLNYEQYF.

The chain carries TRBV5-1 and TRBJ2-1, with 16 nucleotides matching TRBD2. The CDR3 is 23 amino acids. After removal of 4 bases from V and 0 bases from J, the junction contained 19 bases not matched to a gene. Germline assignment: CDR1 SGHRS and CDR2 YFSETQ. CDR3 residues: CASSNPGLAGGLSYESSYNEQFF. DNA for the CDR3: TGCGCCAGCAGCAACCCGGGACTAGCGGGGGGGCTCAGTTACGAGAGCTCCTACAATGAGCAGTTCTTC.

The CDR3 protein is CASREAGNYGYTF. The CDR3 nucleotides are TGTGCCAGCAGAGAGGCAGGGAACTATGGCTACACCTTC. The chain uses TRBV2 and TRBJ1-2; D may be TRBD1 (5 bases). CDR3 length: 13 residues. CDR1 and CDR2 (germline): SNHLY, FYNNEI. V was shortened by 6 bases and J by 2 bases, with 10 bases between the two germline ends.